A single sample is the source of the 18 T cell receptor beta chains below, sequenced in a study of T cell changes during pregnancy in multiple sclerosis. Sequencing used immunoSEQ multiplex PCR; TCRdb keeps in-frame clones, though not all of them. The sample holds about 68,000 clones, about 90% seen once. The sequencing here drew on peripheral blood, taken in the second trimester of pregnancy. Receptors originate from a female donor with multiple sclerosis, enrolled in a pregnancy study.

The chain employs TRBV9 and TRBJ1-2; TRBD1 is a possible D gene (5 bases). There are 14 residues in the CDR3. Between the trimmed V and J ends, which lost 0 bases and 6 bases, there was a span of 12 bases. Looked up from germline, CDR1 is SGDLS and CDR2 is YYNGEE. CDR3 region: CASSVAGQGNGYTF. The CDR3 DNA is TGTGCCAGCAGCGTAGCAGGTCAGGGAAATGGCTACACCTTC.

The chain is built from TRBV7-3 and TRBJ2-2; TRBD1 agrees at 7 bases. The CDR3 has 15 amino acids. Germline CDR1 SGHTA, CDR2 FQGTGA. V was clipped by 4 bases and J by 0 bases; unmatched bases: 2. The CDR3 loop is CASSSQGANTGELFF. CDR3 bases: TGTGCCAGCAGCTCCCAGGGGGCGAACACCGGGGAGCTGTTTTTT.

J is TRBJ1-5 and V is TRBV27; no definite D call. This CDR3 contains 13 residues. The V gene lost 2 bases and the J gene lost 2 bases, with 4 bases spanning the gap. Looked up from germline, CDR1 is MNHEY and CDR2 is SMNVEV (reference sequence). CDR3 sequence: CASSLARNQPQHF. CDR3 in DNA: TGTGCCAGCAGTTTAGCGCGCAATCAGCCCCAGCATTTT.

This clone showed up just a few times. In DNA, the CDR3 is TGCGCCAGCAGGGGGCAAGTCGCTGAAGCTTTCTTT. Protein product: CASRGQVAEAFF. This sequence joins TRBV5-1 and TRBJ1-1; D may be TRBD1 (5 bases). Deletions cut 5 bases from V and 6 bases from J, with 11 bases between. The CDR3 extends over 12 amino acids. Germline CDR1 is SGHRS and CDR2 is YFSETQ.

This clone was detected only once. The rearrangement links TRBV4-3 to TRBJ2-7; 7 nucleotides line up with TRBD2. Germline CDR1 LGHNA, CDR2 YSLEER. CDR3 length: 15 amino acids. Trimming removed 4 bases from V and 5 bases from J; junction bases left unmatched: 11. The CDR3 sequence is CASSRGRGSRNEQYF. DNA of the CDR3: TGCGCCAGCAGCCGAGGGAGGGGCAGCAGGAACGAGCAGTACTTC.

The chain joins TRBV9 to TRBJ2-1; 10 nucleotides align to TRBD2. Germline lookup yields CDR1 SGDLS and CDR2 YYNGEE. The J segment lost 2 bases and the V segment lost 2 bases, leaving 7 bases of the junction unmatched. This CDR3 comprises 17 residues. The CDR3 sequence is CASSVAGLAAPYNEQFF. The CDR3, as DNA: TGTGCCAGCAGCGTTGCCGGACTAGCGGCACCCTACAATGAGCAGTTCTTC.

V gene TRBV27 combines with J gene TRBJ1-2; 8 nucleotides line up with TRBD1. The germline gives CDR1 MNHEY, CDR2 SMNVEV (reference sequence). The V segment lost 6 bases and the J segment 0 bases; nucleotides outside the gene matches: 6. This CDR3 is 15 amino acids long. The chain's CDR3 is CASRLSGGPNYGYTF. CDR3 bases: TGTGCCAGCAGACTATCAGGGGGCCCTAACTATGGCTACACCTTC.

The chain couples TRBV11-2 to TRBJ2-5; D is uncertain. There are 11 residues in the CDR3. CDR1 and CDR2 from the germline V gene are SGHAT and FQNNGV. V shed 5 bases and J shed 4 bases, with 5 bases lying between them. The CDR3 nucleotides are TGTGCCAGCAGCGGCATAGAGACCCAGTACTTC. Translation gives CASSGIETQYF.

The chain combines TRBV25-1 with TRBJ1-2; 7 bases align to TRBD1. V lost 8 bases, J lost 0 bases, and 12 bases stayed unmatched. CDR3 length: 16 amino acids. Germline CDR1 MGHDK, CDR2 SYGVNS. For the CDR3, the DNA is TGTGCCAGCGGGAAGGGACAGCCTCATCCTAACTATGGCTACACCTTC. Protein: CASGKGQPHPNYGYTF.

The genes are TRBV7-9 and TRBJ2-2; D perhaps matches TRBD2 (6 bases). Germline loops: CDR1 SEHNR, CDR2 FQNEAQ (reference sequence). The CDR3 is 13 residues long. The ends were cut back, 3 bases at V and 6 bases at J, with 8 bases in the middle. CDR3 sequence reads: CASSFSGAGELFF. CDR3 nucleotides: TGTGCCAGCAGCTTTTCGGGGGCCGGGGAGCTGTTTTTT.

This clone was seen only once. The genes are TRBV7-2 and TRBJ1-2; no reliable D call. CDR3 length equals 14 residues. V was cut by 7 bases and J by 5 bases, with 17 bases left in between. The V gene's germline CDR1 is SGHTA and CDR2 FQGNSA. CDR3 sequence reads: CASTQSSGLYGYTF. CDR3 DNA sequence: TGTGCCAGCACCCAGAGCAGCGGACTATATGGCTACACCTTC.

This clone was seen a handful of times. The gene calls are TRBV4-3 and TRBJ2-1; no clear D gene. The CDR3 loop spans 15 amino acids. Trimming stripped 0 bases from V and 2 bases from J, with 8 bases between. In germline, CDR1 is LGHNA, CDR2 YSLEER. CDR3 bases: TGCGCCAGCAGCCAAGATTCCACAGCCTACAATGAGCAGTTCTTC. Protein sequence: CASSQDSTAYNEQFF.

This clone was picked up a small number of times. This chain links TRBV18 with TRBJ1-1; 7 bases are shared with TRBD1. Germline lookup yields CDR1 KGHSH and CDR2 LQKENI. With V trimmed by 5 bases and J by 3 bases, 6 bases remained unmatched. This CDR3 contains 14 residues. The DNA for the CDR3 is TGTGCCAGCTCAACTCGACAGGGCGACACTGAAGCTTTCTTT. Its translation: CASSTRQGDTEAFF.

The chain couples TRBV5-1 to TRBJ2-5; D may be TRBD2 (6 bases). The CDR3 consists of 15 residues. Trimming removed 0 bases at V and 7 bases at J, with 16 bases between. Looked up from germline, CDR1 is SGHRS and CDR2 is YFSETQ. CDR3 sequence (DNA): TGCGCCAGCAGCTTGGGCCAGTCCGACGGGGGGACCCAGTACTTC. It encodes CASSLGQSDGGTQYF.

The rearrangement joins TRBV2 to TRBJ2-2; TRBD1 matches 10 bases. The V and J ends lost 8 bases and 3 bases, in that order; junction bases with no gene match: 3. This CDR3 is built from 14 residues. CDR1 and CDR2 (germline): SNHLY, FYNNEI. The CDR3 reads CASGGQGDTGELFF. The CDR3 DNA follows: TGTGCCAGCGGCGGACAGGGGGACACCGGGGAGCTGTTTTTT.

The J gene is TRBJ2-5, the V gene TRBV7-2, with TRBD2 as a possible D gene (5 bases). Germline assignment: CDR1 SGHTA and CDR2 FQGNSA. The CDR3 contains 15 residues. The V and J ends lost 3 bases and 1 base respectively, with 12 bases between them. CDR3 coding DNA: TGTGCCAGCAGCTTCGCCTGGGCGGGCCAAGAGACCCAGTACTTC. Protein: CASSFAWAGQETQYF.

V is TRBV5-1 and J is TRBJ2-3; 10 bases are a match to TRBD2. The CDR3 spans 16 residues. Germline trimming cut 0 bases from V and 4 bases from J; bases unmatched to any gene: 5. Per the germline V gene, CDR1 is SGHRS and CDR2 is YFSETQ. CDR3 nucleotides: TGCGCCAGCAGCTTGGATCTAGCGGGGGTAGCAGATACGCAGTATTTT. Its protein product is CASSLDLAGVADTQYF.

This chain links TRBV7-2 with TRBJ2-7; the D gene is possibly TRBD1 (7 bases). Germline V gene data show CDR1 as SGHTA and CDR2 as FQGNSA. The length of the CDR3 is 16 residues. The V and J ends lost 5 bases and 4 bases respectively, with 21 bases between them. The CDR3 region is CASSLSGGQSLYEQYF. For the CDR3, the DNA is TGTGCCAGCAGCCTATCCGGGGGACAGTCCTTATACGAGCAGTACTTC.